The sequence of this TCR beta chain was determined in a study of T cell repertoires in aging, cancer and after chemotherapy. Findings of the study overall: Loss of evenness, beyond lost richness, contributed to age-related TCR diversity decline in cancer patients.

Peripheral blood genomic DNA, not sorted cells or RNA, was the template. A mixed TRB-A/B primer pool amplified rearranged TRB by multiplex touch-down PCR. Each CDR3 protein gets one entry after TCRdb re-called the multiplex PCR reads with MiXCR. The sample yields about 960 distinct CDR3 sequences, about 14% seen once. As for this clonotype: Its specificity is unknown.

Germline V gene sequence: CDR1 WSHSY, CDR2 SAAADI. The CDR3 is 13 amino acids. V lost 9 bases to trimming and J lost 0 bases, with 12 bases between them. The receptor was derived from a human donor with a solid tumor. The sample comprised blood. The V and J genes are TRBV10-2 and TRBJ2-7, with D possibly being TRBD1 (6 bases). The CDR3 DNA is TGCGCCAGTGGGACATACGACTCCTACGAGCAGTACTTC. This gives the protein CASGTYDSYEQYF.